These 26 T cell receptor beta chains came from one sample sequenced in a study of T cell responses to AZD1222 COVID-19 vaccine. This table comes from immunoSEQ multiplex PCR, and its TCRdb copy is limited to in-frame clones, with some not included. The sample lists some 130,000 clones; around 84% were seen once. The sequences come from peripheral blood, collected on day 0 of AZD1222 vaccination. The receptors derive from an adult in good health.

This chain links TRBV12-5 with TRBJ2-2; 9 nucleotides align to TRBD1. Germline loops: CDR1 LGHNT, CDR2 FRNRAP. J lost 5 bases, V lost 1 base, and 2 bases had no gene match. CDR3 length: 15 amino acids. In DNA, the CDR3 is TGTGCTAGTGGTTTGGGGGACAGGGATACCGGGGAGCTGTTTTTT. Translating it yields CASGLGDRDTGELFF. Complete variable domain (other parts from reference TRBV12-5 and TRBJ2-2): DARVTQTPRHKVTEMGQEVTMRCQPILGHNTVFWYRQTMMQGLELLAYFRNRAPLDDSGMPKDRFSAEMPDATLATLKIQPSEPRDSAVYFCASGLGDRDTGELFFGEGSRLTVL.

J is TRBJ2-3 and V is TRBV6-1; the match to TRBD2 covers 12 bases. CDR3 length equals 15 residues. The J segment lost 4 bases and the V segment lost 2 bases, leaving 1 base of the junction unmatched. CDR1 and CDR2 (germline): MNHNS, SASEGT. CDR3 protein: CASSELAGGPDTQYF. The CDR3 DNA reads TGTGCCAGCAGTGAACTAGCGGGGGGGCCAGATACGCAGTATTTT.

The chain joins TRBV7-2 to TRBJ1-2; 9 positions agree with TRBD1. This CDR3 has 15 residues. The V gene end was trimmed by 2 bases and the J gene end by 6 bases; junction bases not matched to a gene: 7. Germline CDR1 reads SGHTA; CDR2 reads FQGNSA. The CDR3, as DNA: TGTGCCAGCAGCTTACTGACAGGGGGGAAGAATGGCTACACCTTC. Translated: CASSLLTGGKNGYTF.

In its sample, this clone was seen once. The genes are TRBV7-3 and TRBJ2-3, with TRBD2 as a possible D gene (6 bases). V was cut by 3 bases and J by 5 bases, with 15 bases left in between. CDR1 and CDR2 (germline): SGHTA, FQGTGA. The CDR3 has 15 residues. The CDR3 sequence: CASSLDVAREDTQYF. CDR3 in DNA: TGTGCCAGCAGCTTGGATGTCGCGCGGGAAGATACGCAGTATTTT.

The CDR3 bases are TGTGCCAGCAGTTACGGTCCTCAAAGCGCCGGAAACACCATATATTTT. Translation gives CASSYGPQSAGNTIYF. The chain is built from TRBV6-5 and TRBJ1-3; unclear D gene. The germline V gene has CDR1 MNHEY and CDR2 SVGAGI. The CDR3 extends over 16 amino acids. V was pared by 2 bases and J by 4 bases, with 15 bases between.

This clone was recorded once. The DNA of the CDR3 is TGTGCCAGCAGCTATCGGGGGAATCAGCCCCAGCATTTT. Amino acid sequence: CASSYRGNQPQHF. This chain links TRBV11-2 with TRBJ1-5; possibly TRBD1 for D (5 bases). The V end was cut by 4 bases, the J end by 4 bases, with 8 bases between. Germline V gene lookup returns CDR1 SGHAT and CDR2 FQNNGV. The CDR3 runs to 13 residues.

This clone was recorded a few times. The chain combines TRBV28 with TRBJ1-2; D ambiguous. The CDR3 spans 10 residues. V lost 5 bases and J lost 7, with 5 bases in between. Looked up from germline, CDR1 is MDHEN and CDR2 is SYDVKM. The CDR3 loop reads CASSGSGYTF. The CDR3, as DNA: TGTGCCAGCAGTGGTAGTGGCTACACCTTC.

The CDR3 protein is CASSPPGRVTPLHF. The CDR3 region has the DNA TGTGCCAGCAGTCCCCCGGGACGGGTAACACCCCTCCACTTT. The V gene is TRBV28, the J gene TRBJ1-6; possible D gene TRBD1, 5 bases. CDR3 size: 14 residues. Between the trimmed V and J ends, which lost 5 bases and 11 bases, there was a span of 16 bases. The V gene's germline CDR1 is MDHEN and CDR2 SYDVKM.

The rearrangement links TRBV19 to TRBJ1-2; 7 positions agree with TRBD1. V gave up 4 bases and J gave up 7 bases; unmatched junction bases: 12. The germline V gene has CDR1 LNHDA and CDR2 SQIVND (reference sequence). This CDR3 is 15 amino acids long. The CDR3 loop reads CASSTLTGLEAGYTF. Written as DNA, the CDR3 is TGTGCCAGTAGTACCTTGACAGGGTTGGAAGCTGGCTACACCTTC.

The chain's CDR3 is CASSSDRVTYEQYF. CDR3 nucleotides: TGTGCCAGCAGCTCCGATAGGGTAACCTACGAGCAGTACTTC. The V gene is TRBV7-9, the J gene TRBJ2-7; D is ambiguous. The length of the CDR3 is 14 residues. In germline, CDR1 is SEHNR, CDR2 FQNEAQ (reference sequence). The V end was cut by 4 bases, the J end by 2 bases, with 12 bases between.

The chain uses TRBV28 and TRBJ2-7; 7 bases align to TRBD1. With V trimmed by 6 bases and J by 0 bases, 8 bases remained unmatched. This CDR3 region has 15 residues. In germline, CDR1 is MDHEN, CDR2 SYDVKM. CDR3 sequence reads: CASSLGTASSYEQYF. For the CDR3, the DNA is TGTGCCAGCAGCCTAGGGACAGCCAGCTCCTACGAGCAGTACTTC.

The CDR3 DNA reads as TGTGCCACCAGCAGACGACAGACCCATCGAGAGCAGTACTTC. Amino acids: CATSRRQTHREQYF. The gene calls are TRBV15 and TRBJ2-7; weak D call: TRBD1 (5 bases). V was trimmed by 2 bases and J by 7 bases, leaving 15 bases between them. Looked up from germline, CDR1 is LNHNV and CDR2 is YYDKDF (reference sequence). This CDR3 spans 14 amino acids.

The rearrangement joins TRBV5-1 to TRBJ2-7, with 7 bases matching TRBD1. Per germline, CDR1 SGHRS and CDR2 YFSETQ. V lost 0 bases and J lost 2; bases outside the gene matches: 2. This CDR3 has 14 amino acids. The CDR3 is CASSLGDRAYEQYF. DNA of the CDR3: TGCGCCAGCAGCTTGGGTGACAGGGCCTACGAGCAGTACTTC.

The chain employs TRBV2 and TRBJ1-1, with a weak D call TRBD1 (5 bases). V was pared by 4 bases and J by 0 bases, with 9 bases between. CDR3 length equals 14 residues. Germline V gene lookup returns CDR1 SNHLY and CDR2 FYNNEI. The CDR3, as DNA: TGTGCCAGCAGTGCGGGACGGATGAACACTGAAGCTTTCTTT. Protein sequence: CASSAGRMNTEAFF. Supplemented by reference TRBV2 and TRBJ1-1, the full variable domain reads EPEVTQTPSHQVTQMGQEVILRCVPISNHLYFYWYRQILGQKVEFLVSFYNNEISEKSEIFDDQFSVERPDGSNFTLKIRSTKLEDSAMYFCASSAGRMNTEAFFGQGTRLTVV.

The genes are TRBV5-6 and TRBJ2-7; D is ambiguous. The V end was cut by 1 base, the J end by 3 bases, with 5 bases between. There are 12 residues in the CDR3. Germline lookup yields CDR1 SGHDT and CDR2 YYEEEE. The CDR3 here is CASSLWNYEQYF. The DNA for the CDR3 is TGTGCCAGCAGCTTGTGGAACTACGAGCAGTACTTC.

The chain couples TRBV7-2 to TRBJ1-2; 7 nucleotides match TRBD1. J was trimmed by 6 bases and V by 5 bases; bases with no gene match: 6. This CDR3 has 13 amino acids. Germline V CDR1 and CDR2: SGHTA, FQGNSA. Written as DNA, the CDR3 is TGTGCCAGCAGCAACAGGGGCCGGCATGGCTACACCTTC. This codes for CASSNRGRHGYTF.

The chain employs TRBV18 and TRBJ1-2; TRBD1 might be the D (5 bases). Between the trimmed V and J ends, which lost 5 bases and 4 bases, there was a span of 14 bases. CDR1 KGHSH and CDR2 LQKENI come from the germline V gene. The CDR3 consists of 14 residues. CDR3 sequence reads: CASSNMDILYGYTF. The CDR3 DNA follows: TGTGCCAGCTCAAACATGGACATACTCTATGGCTACACCTTC.

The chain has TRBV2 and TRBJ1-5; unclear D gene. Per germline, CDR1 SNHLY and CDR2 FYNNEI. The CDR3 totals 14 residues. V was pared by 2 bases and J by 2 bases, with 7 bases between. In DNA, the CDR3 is TGTGCCAGCAGTGAACAGAGGGGCAATCAGCCCCAGCATTTT. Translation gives CASSEQRGNQPQHF.

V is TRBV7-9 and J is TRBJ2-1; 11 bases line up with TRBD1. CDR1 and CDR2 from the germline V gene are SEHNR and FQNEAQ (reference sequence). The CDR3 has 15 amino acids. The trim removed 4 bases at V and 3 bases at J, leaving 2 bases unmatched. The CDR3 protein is CASSSGTGGYNEQFF. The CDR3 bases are TGTGCCAGCAGCTCTGGGACAGGGGGCTACAATGAGCAGTTCTTC.

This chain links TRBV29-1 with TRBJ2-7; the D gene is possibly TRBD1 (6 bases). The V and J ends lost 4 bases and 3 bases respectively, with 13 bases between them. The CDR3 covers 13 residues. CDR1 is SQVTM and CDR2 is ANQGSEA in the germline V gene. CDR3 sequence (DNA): TGCAGCGTTGGATCCAGGACAGTCTACGAGCAGTACTTC. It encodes CSVGSRTVYEQYF.

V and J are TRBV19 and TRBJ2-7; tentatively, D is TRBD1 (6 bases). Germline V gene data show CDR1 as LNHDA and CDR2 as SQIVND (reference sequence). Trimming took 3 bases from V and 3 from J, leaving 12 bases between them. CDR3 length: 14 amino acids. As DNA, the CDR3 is TGTGCCAGTAGTATCGGTAAAGGGGGCTACGAGCAGTACTTC. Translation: CASSIGKGGYEQYF.

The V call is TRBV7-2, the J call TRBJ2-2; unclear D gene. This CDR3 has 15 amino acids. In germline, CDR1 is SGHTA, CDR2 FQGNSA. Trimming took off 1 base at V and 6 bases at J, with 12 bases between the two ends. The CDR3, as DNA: TGTGCCAGCAGCTTAGGGCCTATCGGCGCCGGGGAGCTGTTTTTT. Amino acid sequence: CASSLGPIGAGELFF. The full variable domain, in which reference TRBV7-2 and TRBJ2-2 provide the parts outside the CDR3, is GAGVSQSPSNKVTEKGKDVELRCDPISGHTALYWYRQSLGQGLEFLIYFQGNSAPDKSGLPSDRFSAERTGGSVSTLTIQRTQQEDSAVYLCASSLGPIGAGELFFGEGSRLTVL.

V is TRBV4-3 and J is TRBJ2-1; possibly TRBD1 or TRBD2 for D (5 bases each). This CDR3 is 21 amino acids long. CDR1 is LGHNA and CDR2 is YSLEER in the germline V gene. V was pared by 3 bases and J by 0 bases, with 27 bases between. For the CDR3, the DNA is TGCGCCAGCAGCCATGCCCGTGGGGGTTTTTCTACACTAAACTCCTACAATGAGCAGTTCTTC. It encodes CASSHARGGFSTLNSYNEQFF.

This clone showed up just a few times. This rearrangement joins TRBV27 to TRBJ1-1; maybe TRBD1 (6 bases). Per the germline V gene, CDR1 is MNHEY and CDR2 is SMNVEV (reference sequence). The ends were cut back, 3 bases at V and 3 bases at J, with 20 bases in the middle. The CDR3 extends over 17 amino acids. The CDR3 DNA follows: TGTGCCAGCAGTTTGGCACAGGGTTCGTGGAGGGACACTGAAGCTTTCTTT. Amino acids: CASSLAQGSWRDTEAFF.

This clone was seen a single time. The CDR3 DNA reads TGCGCCAGCAGCCAAGATGATAGGGACAGGGGCTTCTACAATGAGCAGTTCTTC. This codes for CASSQDDRDRGFYNEQFF. The chain combines TRBV4-1 with TRBJ2-1; 10 bases fit TRBD1. Losses at the gene ends were 0 bases for V and 3 bases for J; bases not matched to a gene: 8. The CDR3 is 18 residues long. The germline V gene has CDR1 MGHRA and CDR2 YSYEKL.

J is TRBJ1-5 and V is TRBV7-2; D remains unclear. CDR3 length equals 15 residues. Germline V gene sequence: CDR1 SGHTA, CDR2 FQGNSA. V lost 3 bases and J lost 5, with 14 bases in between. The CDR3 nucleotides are TGTGCCAGCAGCTTGGATGGGTCCAAAGATCAGCCCCAGCATTTT. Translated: CASSLDGSKDQPQHF.